This TCR beta chain was sequenced during a study of human T cells and chemical hapten exposure (dated by TCRdb to 2020 to 2023). Background on the whole study: For sensitization, 2% DPC in acetone was applied to an approximately 2 cm by approximately 2 cm area of upper inner arm skin. Blood samples were taken from patients before sensitization (week 0) and at 2, 6 and about 24 weeks after DPC sensitization. Twenty-nine alopecia patients gave blood for TCR sequencing at one to four time points (pre-sensitization, 2, 6 and 24 weeks). Libraries were pooled for sequencing, and variation in per-sample TCR yields was attributed mainly to small differences in library volumes within the pool. Alopecia areata with under or over 50% scalp involvement, alopecia totalis and alopecia universalis were represented in the patient cohort, which was mostly female. This study followed changes in the peripheral blood TCR repertoire in vivo during primary and secondary sensitization of alopecia patients to the hapten diphenylcyclopropenone (DPC). Patch testing was performed on the upper back with Finn chambers containing 0.01% DPC, and the patch tests were scored after 6 days according to International Contact Dermatitis Research Group standards. Weekly therapeutic DPC doses were additionally applied to the scalp of patients throughout the roughly 23-week study period.

The germline V gene (reference sequence) yields MNHEY for CDR1 and SMNVEV for CDR2. The junction shows trimming of 6 bases on V and 0 bases on J, plus 12 bases between the germline ends. Including the terminal cysteine and phenylalanine, the CDR3 comprises 14 residues. The kept DNA is CDR3 alone, 42 bases in frame from the first base. In this sample, this clonotype turned up a few times. Its specific antigen is unknown. Per-base qualities were not stored, and no clone one base away is much larger. What this sample's time point label stands for: pre-sensitization, week 0. This specimen's treatment or condition label, interpreted: therapeutic diphenylcyclopropenone sensitization with weekly scalp DPC. Blood at each patch-test visit was drawn before the patch test was applied. Patients were considered eligible if aged 18 to 70, diagnosed with alopecia and deemed suitable for DPC therapy, and patients were excluded if pregnant. Total RNA was extracted from unfractionated whole blood that had been collected in Tempus Blood RNA tubes.

To prepare the library, RACE was applied. Sequencing was carried out with a NextSeq 500. Library preparation attached unique molecular identifiers to individual cDNA molecules for quantitative, reproducible TCR counting. Both TCR alpha and TCR beta chains were sequenced from each blood RNA sample. As for the original processing: Samples had a median of roughly 87,000 TCRs, with a range from about 23,224 to 700,000. The Decombinator software suite was used to annotate the V, J and CDR3 of the TCR reads. To make PS versus PT1 abundance plots, every sample was subsampled to the same number of TCRs (28,000). TCRs were defined as expanded if absent before sensitization and observed at least eight times at the 2-week time point. TCRdb trimmed public reads at Q25 via fastp, called clones via MiXCR and kept in-frame beta chains. Entries are consolidated by CDR3 protein sequence, retaining the most common genes and DNA. TCRdb, not the authors, supplied the V and J calls. For this sample the table gives fewer than 350,000 distinct CDR3 sequences, of which roughly 7.4% were detected only once. The top ten hold roughly 1.2% of the sample.

Summary of the overall study and its limitations: DPC sensitization did not change how many TCRs were above 1 in 1000 frequency, and no evidence was found of alterations in global repertoire structure. A positive correlation was found between the number of PT1 expanded TCRs and patch test score, with significance reached at thresholds 8, 16 and 32 but not 4. Repeated subsampling changed both the strength of the expansion versus patch-test correlation and the threshold at which the correlation became significant. Because all patients had alopecia, a presumed autoimmune disease, the immune response of the patients might differ from that of healthy individuals. Compared with pre-sensitization or healthy control sets, expanded TCRs formed significantly more large CDR3 similarity clusters, which is consistent with antigen-driven responses.

Sequencing used whole blood, obtained in connection with sensitization to the hapten diphenylcyclopropenone (DPC). This chain is built from TRBV27 and TRBJ2-7; a confident D gene designation cannot be given. This clonotype was sampled from a man aged 18 to 29 with alopecia areata. Some clones in this sample may be carry-over from other donors' samples. The nucleotide sequence is given as TGTGCCAGCAGAAGAACGGGCCGCTCCTACGAGCAGTACTTC. Its amino acids are CASRRTGRSYEQYF.